This TCR beta chain was captured by sequencing in a study of cytomegalovirus exposure and HLA in healthy donors (dated by TCRdb to between 2016 and 2019). General notes on the study: An earlier analysis of some 620 of the donors reported 250 to 350 Gb of sequence data and around 120 million unique TCR beta sequences obtained from about 179 million T cells. HLA typing covered class I and class II loci at four-digit resolution. In a later genetic analysis, genome-wide SNP genotypes for about 55% of the roughly 700 donors were used, and that subset was treated as a discovery cohort. Donor age, sex, ethnicity and CMV serostatus were compiled together with the repertoire data. Along with the approximately 700-subject first cohort, a separate validation cohort of over a hundred different subjects was used. All discovery cohort repertoires had been generated using a single sequencing platform. The number of donors typed differed by locus, with about 629-640 for A, B, C, DRB1 and DQB1, roughly 520 for DQA1, over 600 for DPA1, and some 450 for DPB1. To predict cytomegalovirus infection status, the study combined high-throughput TCR immunosequencing, statistical association of individual TCRs with disease status, and machine learning. To study patterns of TCR occurrence, a later analysis re-analyzed previously published TCR beta repertoires from around 670 donors and added high-resolution HLA genotyping. About five DR-DQ haplotypes were handled as single units for association and clustering because linkage in the cohort was strong. The study aimed to test whether signatures of past pathogen exposure could be identified by cataloging public T cell receptors. About 320 gigabases of sequencing data and 80 million or so unique TCR sequences were included in an early release covering 500 to 750 HLA-typed donors. An earlier analysis of nearly 600 of the donors applied high-throughput TCR beta sequencing to assess whether each TCR beta V gene segment acted as functional or pseudogenic. Rather than drawing on any new phenotypic data, the later analysis identified candidate immune exposures from TCR beta sequences and the way those sequences occurred across donors. The T cell repertoires of 666 subjects were profiled by immunosequencing and related to cytomegalovirus serostatus. The genetic ancestry cluster associated with self-reported Caucasian donors included 81% of the roughly 400 genotyped donors. Among about 360 genotyped donors of the cohort, an average of approximately 240,000 unique TCR beta nucleotide sequences were sequenced per donor, about a sixth of them non-productive. The research as a whole found: For the cohort, immune exposure information was limited to CMV serostatus. Because HLA typing was missing for some donors at each locus, association tests included only the typed subset. In both the original and validation cohorts, the classifier was reported to diagnose cytomegalovirus status with high specificity and sensitivity. Strong co-occurrence of HLA alleles, especially DR and DQ, made assigning TCR associations to individual alleles difficult. According to a later analysis, parvovirus B19, influenza, CMV and Epstein-Barr virus appeared linked to several top co-occurrence clusters. A further reported finding was that TCR beta sequences accurately predicted the HLA-A and HLA-B alleles for most subjects in the first cohort. Most CMV-associated TCR beta chains appeared to be HLA-restricted in a later analysis, and the HLA associations seemed to be driven largely by CMV exposure. An earlier analysis of some 590 of the donors showed that most TCR beta V segments appeared in productive rearrangements either about 87% or about 30% of the time, which broadly matched IMGT annotations. In a later genetic analysis, a missense DCLRE1C variant was associated with V-gene and J-gene trimming of TCR beta chains, and the association was replicated in an independent cohort. Some IMGT-functional V segments, including TRBV6-2 and TRBV6-3, could not be told apart with the 87-base-pair reads, so those segments were excluded. According to the authors, the approach could potentially be generalized to other disease states and immunological phenotypes. In vitro tests confirmed that a few of the cytomegalovirus-associated TCR beta chains recognize cytomegalovirus antigens. In a later analysis, HLA-associated TCR beta chains showed more clonal expansion and lower generation probabilities than non-associated chains that were equally common. Correlated functional status among segregating V segments might be attributable to linkage disequilibrium, but an unknown experimental factor could not be ruled out. Most TCR sequences were seen in very few donors, while some public TCRs were found in many individuals. At a false discovery rate of 0.05, a later analysis linked 15,000 to 20,000 TCR beta sequences to specific HLA alleles. A later analysis found that TCR association rates varied across HLA loci, with DRB1 alleles showing the most associated TCRs and HLA-C alleles the fewest. A group of highly shared sequence variants was considered likely to be a technical artifact of the sequencing pipeline. Because counts were too low, some 17 rarely observed V segments, including chromosome 9 orphons, were excluded from the earlier analysis of under 650 of the donors. A total of 164 TCR beta chains were listed by the study as associated with cytomegalovirus. Sequencing depth was assumed to be roughly uniform across donors in the presence/absence analyses, though that assumption may not hold. This cohort had only TCR beta chains sequenced, and the lack of alpha or paired-chain data limited which features could be detected. In a later genetic analysis, fewer N-insertions in productive TCRs were reported among donors in an Asian-associated ancestry cluster than the roughly 700-donor mean.

Concerning this clone itself: What this receptor recognizes is not known. Germline and junction disagree at one end, which may indicate a read error.

In total, over 600 healthy bone marrow donors made up the cohort. All cohort members were sampled while nominally healthy, although unrecorded immune exposures were likely present. The donor was CMV seronegative and belonged to the group of 320 or so seronegative cohort members. A peripheral blood sample was collected from each donor, and TCR beta sequencing was performed on peripheral blood mononuclear cells. The Qiagen DNeasy Blood Extraction Kit was used to extract genomic DNA from the blood cell samples. The CDR3 sequence holds 13 residues, the cysteine and phenylalanine included. The only DNA kept is the CDR3, 39 bases in frame from the first base. Looking up the germline V gene yields CDR1 MDHEN and CDR2 SYDVKM. Library generation was performed with the immunoSEQ multiplex PCR assay. The multiplex PCR relied on a mix of 60 forward primers for TCR Vbeta segments and 13 reverse primers for TCR Jbeta segments. The CDR3 region of rearranged TCR beta genes was amplified from genomic DNA by a multiplex PCR assay. The amplified TCR beta libraries were sequenced on the Illumina HiSeq System as 87-base-pair reads. The study's own analysis went as follows. A later analysis counted tens of millions of unique TCR beta chains across the 690 or so repertoires, and roughly 10 million of these chains were shared by at least two donors. Raw reads were error-corrected and collapsed into unique sequences by a nearest-neighbor algorithm in which closely related sequences were merged to remove PCR and sequencing errors. V, D and J gene segments were assigned by aligning CDR3 sequences to IMGT reference sequences. For a sequence to be retained, at least a six-nucleotide match to both a V gene segment and a J gene segment was required. A rearrangement was called productive if the CDR3 had no stop codons and remained in frame with V and J, and every other rearrangement was called non-productive. CDR3 was defined according to IMGT convention as the region running from the second conserved V-encoded cysteine to the conserved J-encoded phenylalanine. The earlier analysis of about 530 of the donors excluded any sequence lacking an unambiguous match to a single V gene segment. In an earlier analysis of approximately 500 of the donors, a V segment was called functional when productive rearrangements were above 56.7%, and segregating when the standard deviation between donors exceeded 5%. A statistical classification framework was developed to diagnose cytomegalovirus status using the catalog of TCR beta chain sequences. A later analysis assigned V and J genes by comparing TCR nucleotide sequences with IMGT/GENE-DB human TR gene sequences. In a later analysis, CDR3 sequences and most-parsimonious VDJ recombination scenarios were assigned using the TCRdist pipeline. In a later analysis, every TCR beta chain was defined by the combination of its CDR3 amino acid sequence and its V-gene family, and reads without a unique V-gene family were dropped. As a way to deal with suspected cross-contamination and a sequencing artifact, a later analysis dropped more than 500 nucleotide sequences that were highly shared and had low generation probability. For each public chain, a later analysis derived a clonal expansion index from normalized ranks of inferred template counts within each repertoire. Generation probabilities in a later analysis came from a VDJ recombination model fitted to out-of-frame rearrangements, and those results were checked against IGoR. In a later analysis, hypergeometric tests were used to score TCR-TCR, TCR-HLA and TCR-CMV co-occurrence, with a repertoire-size bias correction applied to TCR pairs. A later analysis estimated false discovery rates by permuting HLA or CMV assignments 20 times. In a later analysis, co-occurring TCRs were grouped using DBSCAN, with TCRdist sequence similarity added in when clustering inside HLA-allele-positive subsets. Repertoires with fewer than 30,000 or more than 120,000 public chains were left out of co-occurrence clustering, as were five repertoires with anomalous nucleotide sharing. The table was pulled from immuneACCESS by TCRdb, which kept in-frame rearrangements only. Such tables lose some clones; where checked, under half of the loss comes from unresolved V genes, and the rest has no known cause. Clonal size and the V and J genes are those of that table, whereas D and trimming came from the DNA. The sample data list about 130,000 clones, and about 74% of these were observed just once. The leading ten clones occupy 7.3% of the sample.

The sample was PBMCs. The TCR originated in a male donor in good health and CMV-seronegative. The chain was built from TRBV28 and TRBJ2-2, with 7 central nucleotides matching TRBD1. The nucleotide sequence is given as TGTGCCAGCAGTTTATTGCCAACAGGGGACCTGTTTTTT. It specifies CASSLLPTGDLFF.